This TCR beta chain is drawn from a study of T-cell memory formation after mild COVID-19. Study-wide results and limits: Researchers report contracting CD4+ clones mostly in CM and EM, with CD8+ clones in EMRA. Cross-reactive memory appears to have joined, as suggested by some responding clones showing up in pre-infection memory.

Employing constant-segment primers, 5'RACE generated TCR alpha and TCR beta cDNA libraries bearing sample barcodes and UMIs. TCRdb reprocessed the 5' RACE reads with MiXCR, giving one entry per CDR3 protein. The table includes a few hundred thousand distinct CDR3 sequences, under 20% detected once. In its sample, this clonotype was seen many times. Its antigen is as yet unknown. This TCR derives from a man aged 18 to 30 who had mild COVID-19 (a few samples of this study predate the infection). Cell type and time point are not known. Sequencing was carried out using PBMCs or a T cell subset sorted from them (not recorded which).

The CDR3 coding sequence is TGTGCCAGCGGTCCACGGCCTAGCGGGGGGGATGAGCAGTTCTTC. Translated, it gives CASGPRPSGGDEQFF. V is TRBV7-6 and J is TRBJ2-1, with 12 bases identical to TRBD2. Per the germline V gene, CDR1 is SGHVS and CDR2 is FNYEAQ. The CDR3 is made up of 15 amino acids. Unmatched junction bases numbered 10, after V lost 8 bases and J lost 8 bases.